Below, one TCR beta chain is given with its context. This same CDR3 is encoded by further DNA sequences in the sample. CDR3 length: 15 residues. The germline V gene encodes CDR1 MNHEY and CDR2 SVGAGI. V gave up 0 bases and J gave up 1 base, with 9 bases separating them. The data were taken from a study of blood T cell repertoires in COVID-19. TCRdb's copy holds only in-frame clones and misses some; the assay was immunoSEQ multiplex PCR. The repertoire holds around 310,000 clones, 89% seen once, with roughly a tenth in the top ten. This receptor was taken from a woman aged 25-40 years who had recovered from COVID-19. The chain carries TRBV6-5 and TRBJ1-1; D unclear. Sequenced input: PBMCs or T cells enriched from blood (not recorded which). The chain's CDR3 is CASSYSGRGNTEAFF. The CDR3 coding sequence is TGTGCCAGCAGTTACTCGGGGAGAGGGAACACTGAAGCTTTCTTT.